This T cell receptor (beta chain) was recovered during a study of T cell responses to AZD1222 COVID-19 vaccine. TCRdb's table, derived via immunoSEQ multiplex PCR, lists solely in-frame clones and lacks some. This sample has roughly 97,000 clones, with about 88% found just once. Germline CDR1 and CDR2: MNHEY and SVGAGI. The CDR3 is made up of 12 amino acids. V lost 7 bases and J lost 0, with 6 bases in between. V is TRBV6-5 and J is TRBJ1-1; no clear D. The receptor was derived from an adult in good health. Sequences were derived from peripheral blood, sampled on day 0 of AZD1222 vaccination. In DNA, the CDR3 is TGTGCCAGCACGGGGATGAACACTGAAGCTTTCTTT. This codes for CASTGMNTEAFF.